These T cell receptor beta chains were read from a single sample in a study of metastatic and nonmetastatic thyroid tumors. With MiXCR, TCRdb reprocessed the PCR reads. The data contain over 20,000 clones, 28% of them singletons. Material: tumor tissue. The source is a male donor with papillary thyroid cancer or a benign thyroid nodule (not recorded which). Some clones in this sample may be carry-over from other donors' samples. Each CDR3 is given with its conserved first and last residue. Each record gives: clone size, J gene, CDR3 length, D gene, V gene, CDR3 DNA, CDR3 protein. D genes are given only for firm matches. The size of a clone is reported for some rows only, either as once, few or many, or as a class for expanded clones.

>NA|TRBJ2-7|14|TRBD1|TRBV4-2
TGTGCCAGCAGCCCCGGGACAGAGACGGGAGAGCAGTACTTC
CASSPGTETGEQYF
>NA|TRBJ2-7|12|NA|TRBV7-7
TGTGCTAGTAGCCCGGACTCGGGTGAGCAGTACTTC
CASSPDSGEQYF
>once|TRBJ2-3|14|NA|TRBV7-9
TGTGCCAACAGCCCCGAGCGATTCACAGATACTCAGTATTTT
CANSPERFTDTQYF
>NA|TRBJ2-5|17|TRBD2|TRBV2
TGTGCCAGCAGTGAGGCTAGCGGGGGGGCCGGGCAAGAGACCCAGTACTTC
CASSEASGGAGQETQYF
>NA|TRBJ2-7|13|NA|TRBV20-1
TGCAGTGACCCAGTCACAGGAGACTACGAGCAGTACTTC
CSDPVTGDYEQYF
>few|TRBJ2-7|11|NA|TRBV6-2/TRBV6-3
TGTGCCAGCGGTCAGGCCTACGAGCAGTACTTC
CASGQAYEQYF
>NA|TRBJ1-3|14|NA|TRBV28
TGTGCCAGCTTGGGGACCCACTCTGGAAACACCATATATTTT
CASLGTHSGNTIYF
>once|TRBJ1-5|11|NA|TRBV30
TGTGCCTGGAGTCGCCCTCCGGCCCAGCATTTT
CAWSRPPAQHF
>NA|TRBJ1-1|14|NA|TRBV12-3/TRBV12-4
TGTGCCAGCAGCCCTGGACGGTGGAACACTGAAGCTTTCTTT
CASSPGRWNTEAFF
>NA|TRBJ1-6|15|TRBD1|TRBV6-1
TGTGCCAGCAGCCCCGAACCAGGGGGTAATTCACCCCTCCACTTT
CASSPEPGGNSPLHF
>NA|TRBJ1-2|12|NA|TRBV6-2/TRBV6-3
TGTGCCAGCAGTAACCAGGGTTTCGGCTACACCTTC
CASSNQGFGYTF
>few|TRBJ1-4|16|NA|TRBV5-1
TGCGCCAGCAGCTTGGGTGGCTGGGGGAGTAATGAAAAACTGTTTTTT
CASSLGGWGSNEKLFF
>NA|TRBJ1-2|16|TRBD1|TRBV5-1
TGCGCCAGCAGCTTACGACTAGGGACAGGGAATGGTGGCTACACCTTC
CASSLRLGTGNGGYTF
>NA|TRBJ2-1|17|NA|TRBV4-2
TGTGCCAGCAGCCCCTCGGAGCGGCCCCGCTCCTACAATGAGCAGTTCTTC
CASSPSERPRSYNEQFF
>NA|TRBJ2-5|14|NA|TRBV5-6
TGTACCAGCAGCTTGGGGGCAGGCCAAGAGACCCAGTACTTC
CTSSLGAGQETQYF
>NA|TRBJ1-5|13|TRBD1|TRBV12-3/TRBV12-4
TGTGCCAGCAGTCAGGGGGTCAATCAGCCCCAGCATTTT
CASSQGVNQPQHF
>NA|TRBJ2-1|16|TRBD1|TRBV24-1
TGTGCCACCAGTGATCTCCGGGACAGGGCTAACAATGAGCAGTTCTTC
CATSDLRDRANNEQFF
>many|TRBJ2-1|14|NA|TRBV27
TGTGCCAGCTCCCCCCCCGGAGGATACAATGAGCAGTTCTTC
CASSPPGGYNEQFF
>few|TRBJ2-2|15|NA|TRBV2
TGTGCCAGCAGAGGACCGACGACGAACATCGGGGAGCTGTTTTTT
CASRGPTTNIGELFF
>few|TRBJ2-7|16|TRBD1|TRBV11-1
TGTGCCAGCAGCTTTCGGGGTAGGGGGCGCAGGGACGAGCAGTACTTC
CASSFRGRGRRDEQYF
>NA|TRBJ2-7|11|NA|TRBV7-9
TGTGCCAGCAGCACGGGACGCGAGCAGTACTTC
CASSTGREQYF
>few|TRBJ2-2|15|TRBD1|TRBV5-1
TGCGCCAGCAGCGGCGGGACAGGGGATGCCGGGGAGCTGTTTTTT
CASSGGTGDAGELFF
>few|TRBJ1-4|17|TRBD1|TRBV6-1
TGTGCCAGCAGGGGGGGACAGGGATTTTCAACTAATGAAAAACTGTTTTTT
CASRGGQGFSTNEKLFF
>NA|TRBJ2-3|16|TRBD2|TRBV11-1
TGTGCCAGCAGCCTCGGGGCGGGGGGCCGCACAGATACGCAGTATTTT
CASSLGAGGRTDTQYF
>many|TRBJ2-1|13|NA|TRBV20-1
TGCAGTGCTAGAGCCAGTCATCGTGGGGAGCAGTTCTTC
CSARASHRGEQFF
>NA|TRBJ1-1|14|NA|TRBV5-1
TGCGCCAGCAGCTTGGGGGGAGAGAACACTGAAGCTTTCTTT
CASSLGGENTEAFF
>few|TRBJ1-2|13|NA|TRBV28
TGTGCCAGCAGTTTTCAGGGGACCTATGGCTACACCTTC
CASSFQGTYGYTF
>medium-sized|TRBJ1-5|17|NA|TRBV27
TGTGCCAGCAGTTTCTTAGCCGGGAGCGGGCCCAATCAGCCCCAGCATTTT
CASSFLAGSGPNQPQHF
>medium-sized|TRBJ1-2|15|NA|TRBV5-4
TGTGCCAGCAGCCCTCCCGACATGCCCCTCGATGGCTACACCTTC
CASSPPDMPLDGYTF
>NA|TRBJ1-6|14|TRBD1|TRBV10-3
TGTGCCATCAGTGTGGACAGGGGGAATCGGCCCCTCCACTTT
CAISVDRGNRPLHF
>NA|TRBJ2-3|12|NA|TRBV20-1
TGCAGTGCCAGTGACGGTAATCAGCCCCAGTATTTT
CSASDGNQPQYF
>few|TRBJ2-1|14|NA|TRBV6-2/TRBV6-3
TGTGCCAGCAGTTACCACGAGGCCTACAATGAGCAGTTCTTC
CASSYHEAYNEQFF
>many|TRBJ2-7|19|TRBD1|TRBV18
TGTGCCAGCTCACAGATCGGGGACAGGGATTACCTACTGACCTACGAGCAGTACTTC
CASSQIGDRDYLLTYEQYF
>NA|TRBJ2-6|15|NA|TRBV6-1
TGTGCCAGCAGGCGCAGACCCTCTGGGGCCAACGTCCTGACTTTC
CASRRRPSGANVLTF
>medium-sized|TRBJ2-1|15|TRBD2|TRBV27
TGTGCCAGCAGTTTCAGCGGGGCGTCCTACAATGAGCAGTTCTTC
CASSFSGASYNEQFF
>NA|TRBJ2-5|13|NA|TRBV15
TGTGCCACCAGCAGGAATCTCCAAGAGACCCAGTACTTC
CATSRNLQETQYF
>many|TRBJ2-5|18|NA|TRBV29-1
TGCAGCGTTGAAGATCCTACTTTATTCGGGTCTGGGGGAGAGACCCAGTACTTC
CSVEDPTLFGSGGETQYF
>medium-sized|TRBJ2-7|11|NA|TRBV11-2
TGTGCCAGCAGCTTATTCTACGAGCAGTACTTC
CASSLFYEQYF
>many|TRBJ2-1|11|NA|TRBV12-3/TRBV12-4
TGTGCCAGCAGCCAAAGAGGGGAGCAGTTCTTC
CASSQRGEQFF
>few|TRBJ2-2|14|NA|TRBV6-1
TGCGCCAGCAGTCTGGGTGGGAACACCGGGGAGCTGTTTTTT
CASSLGGNTGELFF
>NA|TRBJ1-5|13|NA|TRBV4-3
TGCGCCAGCAGCCAAGATCCCGGTCAGCCCCAGCATTTT
CASSQDPGQPQHF
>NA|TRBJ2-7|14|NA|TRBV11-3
TGTGCCAGCAGCACCTTGGAGGTATCCTACGAGCAGTACTTC
CASSTLEVSYEQYF
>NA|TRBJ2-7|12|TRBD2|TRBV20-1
TGCAGACCTCCAGGGACGGGGGGCGAGCAGTACTTC
CRPPGTGGEQYF
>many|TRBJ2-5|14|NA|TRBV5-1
TGCGCCAGTTCGGGACAAACCTACCAAGAGACCCAGTACTTC
CASSGQTYQETQYF
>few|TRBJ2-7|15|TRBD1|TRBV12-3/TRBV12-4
TGTGCCAGCAGTTTAAGTCAGGGGGCTAGGAACGAGCAGTACTTC
CASSLSQGARNEQYF
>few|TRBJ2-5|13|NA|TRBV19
TGTGCCAGTACTACTTCGGGTGGGGAGACCCAGTACTTC
CASTTSGGETQYF
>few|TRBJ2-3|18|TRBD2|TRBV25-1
TGTGCCAGCAGTGAATGGACCCTGACTAGCGGGAGGACAGATACGCAGTATTTT
CASSEWTLTSGRTDTQYF
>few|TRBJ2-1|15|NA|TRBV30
TGTGCCTGGAGTGAGTGGGGGGGCAACTACAATGAGCAGTTCTTC
CAWSEWGGNYNEQFF
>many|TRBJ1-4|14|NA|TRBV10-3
TGTGCCATCAGTGAGTCTGCAACTAATGAAAAACTGTTTTTT
CAISESATNEKLFF
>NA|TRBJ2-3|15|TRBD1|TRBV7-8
TGTGCCAGCAGCTTAAGGGACAGGAGCACAGATACGCAGTATTTT
CASSLRDRSTDTQYF
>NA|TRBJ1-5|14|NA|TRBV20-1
TGCAGTGCTAGCCTCGGACAGTTCAATCAGCCCCAGCATTTT
CSASLGQFNQPQHF
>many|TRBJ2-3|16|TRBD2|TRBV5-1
TGCGCCAGCAGCTATCCGACTAGCGGAAGCACAGATACGCAGTATTTT
CASSYPTSGSTDTQYF
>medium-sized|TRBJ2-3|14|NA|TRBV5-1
TGCGCCAGCAGTAGCGGACCGGCCTCAGATACGCAGTATTTT
CASSSGPASDTQYF